This TCR beta chain is from a study of shared clonotypes between healthy human individuals. Study-wide findings and caveats: The low donor count limited represented genetic and exposure-history diversity. Memory subsets generally showed lower estimated richness than naive subsets.

Comments on this clone: As yet, its antigen is unknown.

The CDR3 covers 17 residues. CDR1 is SEHNR and CDR2 is FQNEAQ in the germline V gene (reference sequence). The ends lost 5 bases at V and 0 bases at J; junction bases unmatched: 3. The test was conducted at deep level. Repertoires were generated with immunoSEQ multiplex PCR, while TCRdb's copy carries only in-frame clones and drops some. The sample gives some 2,500,000 clones, around 92% of which show up once; more than 0.35% is in the top ten. Material: naive CD4+ T cells from PBMCs. The subset denotes: CD45RA+ positively selected. The source is a man between 18 and 29 years old in good health. Some clones in this sample may be carry-over from other donors' samples. The chain carries TRBV7-9 and TRBJ2-1, with TRBD2 matching 14 bases. The chain's CDR3 is CASSHGTSGSSYNEQFF. The CDR3 DNA sequence: TGTGCCAGCAGCCACGGGACTAGCGGGAGCTCCTACAATGAGCAGTTCTTC. Complete variable domain (other parts from reference TRBV7-9 and TRBJ2-1): DTGVSQNPRHKITKRGQNVTFRCDPISEHNRLYWYRQTLGQGPEFLTYFQNEAQLEKSRLLSDRFSAERPKGSFSTLEIQRTEQGDSAMYLCASSHGTSGSSYNEQFFGPGTRLTVL.